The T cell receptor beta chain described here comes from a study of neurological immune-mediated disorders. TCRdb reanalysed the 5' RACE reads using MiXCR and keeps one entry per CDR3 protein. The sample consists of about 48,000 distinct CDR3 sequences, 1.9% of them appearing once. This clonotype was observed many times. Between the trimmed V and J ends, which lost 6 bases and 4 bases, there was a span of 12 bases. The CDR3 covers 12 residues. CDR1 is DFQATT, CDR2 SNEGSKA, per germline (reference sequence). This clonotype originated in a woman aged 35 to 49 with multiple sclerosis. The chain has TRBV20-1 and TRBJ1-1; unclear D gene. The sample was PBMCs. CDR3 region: CSARTDRTEAFF. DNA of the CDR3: TGCAGTGCGCGGACGGACCGCACTGAAGCTTTCTTT.